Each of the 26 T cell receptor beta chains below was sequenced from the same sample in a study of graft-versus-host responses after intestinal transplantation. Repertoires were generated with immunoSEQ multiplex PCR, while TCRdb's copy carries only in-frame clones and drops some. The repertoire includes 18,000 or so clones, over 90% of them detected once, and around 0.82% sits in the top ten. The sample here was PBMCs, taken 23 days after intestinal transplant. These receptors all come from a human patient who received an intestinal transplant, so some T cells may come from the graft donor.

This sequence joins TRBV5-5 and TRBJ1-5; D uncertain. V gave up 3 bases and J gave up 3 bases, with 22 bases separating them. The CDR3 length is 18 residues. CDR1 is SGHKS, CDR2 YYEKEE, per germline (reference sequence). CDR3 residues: CASSSRESRTRLNQPQHF. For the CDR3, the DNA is TGTGCCAGCAGCTCACGTGAATCCCGAACCCGCCTCAATCAGCCCCAGCATTTT. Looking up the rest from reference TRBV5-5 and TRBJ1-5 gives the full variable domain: DAGVTQSPTHLIKTRGQQVTLRCSPISGHKSVSWYQQVLGQGPQFIFQYYEKEERGRGNFPDRFSARQFPNYSSELNVNALLLGDSALYLCASSSRESRTRLNQPQHFGDGTRLSIL.

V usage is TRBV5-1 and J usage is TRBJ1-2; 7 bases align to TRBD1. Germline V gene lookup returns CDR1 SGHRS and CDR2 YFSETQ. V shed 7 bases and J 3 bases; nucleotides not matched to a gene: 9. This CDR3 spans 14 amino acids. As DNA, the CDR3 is TGCGCCAGCCAGACAGGGTGGGGTGACTATGGCTACACCTTC. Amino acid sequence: CASQTGWGDYGYTF.

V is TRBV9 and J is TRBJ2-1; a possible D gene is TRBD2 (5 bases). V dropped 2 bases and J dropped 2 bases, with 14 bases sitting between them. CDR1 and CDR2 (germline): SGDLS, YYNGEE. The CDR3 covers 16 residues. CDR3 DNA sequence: TGTGCCAGCAGCGTTCGGACGGGAAGGCCCTACAATGAGCAGTTCTTC. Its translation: CASSVRTGRPYNEQFF.

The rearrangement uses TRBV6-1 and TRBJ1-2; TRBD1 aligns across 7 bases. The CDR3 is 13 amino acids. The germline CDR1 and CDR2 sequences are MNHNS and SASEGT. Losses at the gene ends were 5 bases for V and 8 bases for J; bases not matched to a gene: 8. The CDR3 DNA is TGTGCCAGCAGTTGGGAGGGGGCGAAAGGCTACACCTTC. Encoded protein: CASSWEGAKGYTF.

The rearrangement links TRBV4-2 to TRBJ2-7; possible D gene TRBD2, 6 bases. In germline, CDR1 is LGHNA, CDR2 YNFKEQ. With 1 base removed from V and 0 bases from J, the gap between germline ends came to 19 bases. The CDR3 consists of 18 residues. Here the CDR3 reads CASSQGSAGSPSSYEQYF. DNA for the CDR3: TGTGCCAGCAGCCAAGGTTCGGCGGGATCCCCTAGCTCCTACGAGCAGTACTTC.

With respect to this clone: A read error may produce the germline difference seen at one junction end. The CDR3 nucleotides read TGTGCCAGCAGCGTAGAGGCTGTCTACAATGGGCAGTTCTTC. The encoded protein is CASSVEAVYNGQFF. The V call is TRBV9, the J call TRBJ2-1; D gene ambiguous. The germline V gene encodes CDR1 SGDLS and CDR2 YYNGEE. CDR3 size: 14 residues.

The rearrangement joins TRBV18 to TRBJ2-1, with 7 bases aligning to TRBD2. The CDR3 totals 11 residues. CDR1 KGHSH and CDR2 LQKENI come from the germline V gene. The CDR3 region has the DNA TGTGCGGCGGGAGAACAGGATGAGCAGTTCTTC. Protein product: CAAGEQDEQFF.

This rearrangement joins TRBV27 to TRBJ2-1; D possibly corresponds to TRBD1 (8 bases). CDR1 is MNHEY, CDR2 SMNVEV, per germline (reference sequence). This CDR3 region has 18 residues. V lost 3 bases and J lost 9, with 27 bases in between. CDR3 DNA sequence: TGTGCCAGCAGTTTTACCCTCTTCGGGGGGACAGGAGGAAGTGAGCAGTTCTTC. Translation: CASSFTLFGGTGGSEQFF.

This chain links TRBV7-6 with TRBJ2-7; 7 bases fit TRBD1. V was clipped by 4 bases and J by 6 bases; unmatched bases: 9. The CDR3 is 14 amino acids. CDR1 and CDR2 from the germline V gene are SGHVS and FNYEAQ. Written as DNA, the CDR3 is TGTGCCAGCAGCTCCCGAGGGGGCTTGGCCGAGCAGTACTTC. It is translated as CASSSRGGLAEQYF. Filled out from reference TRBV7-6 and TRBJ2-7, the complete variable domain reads GAGVSQSPRYKVTKRGQDVALRCDPISGHVSLYWYRQALGQGPEFLTYFNYEAQQDKSGLPNDRFSAERPEGSISTLTIQRTEQRDSAMYRCASSSRGGLAEQYFGPGTRLTVT.

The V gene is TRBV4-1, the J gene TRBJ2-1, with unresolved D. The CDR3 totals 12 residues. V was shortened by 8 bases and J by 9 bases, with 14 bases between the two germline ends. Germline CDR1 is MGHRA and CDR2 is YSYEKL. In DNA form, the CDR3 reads TGCGCCAGCCGGAGTGATTCAGGTGAGCAGTTCTTC. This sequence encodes CASRSDSGEQFF.

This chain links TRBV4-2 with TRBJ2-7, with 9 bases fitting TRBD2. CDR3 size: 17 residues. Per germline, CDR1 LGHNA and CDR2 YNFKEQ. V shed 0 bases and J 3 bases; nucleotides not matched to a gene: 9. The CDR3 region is CASSQDLGLAGIYEQYF. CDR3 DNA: TGTGCCAGCAGCCAAGACTTAGGGCTAGCGGGAATCTACGAGCAGTACTTC.

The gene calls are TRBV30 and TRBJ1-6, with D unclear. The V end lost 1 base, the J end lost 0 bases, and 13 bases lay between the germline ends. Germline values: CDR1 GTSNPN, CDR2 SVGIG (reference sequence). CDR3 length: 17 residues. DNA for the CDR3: TGTGCCTGGAGTGACCCCTCTTTCAGCTCCTATAATTCACCCCTCCACTTT. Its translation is CAWSDPSFSSYNSPLHF.

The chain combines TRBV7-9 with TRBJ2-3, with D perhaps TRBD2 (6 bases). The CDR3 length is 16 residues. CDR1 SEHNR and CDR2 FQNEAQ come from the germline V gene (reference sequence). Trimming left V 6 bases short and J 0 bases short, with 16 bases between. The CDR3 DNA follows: TGTGCCAGCAGTAAACTAGCACGATCGAGCACAGATACGCAGTATTTT. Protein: CASSKLARSSTDTQYF.

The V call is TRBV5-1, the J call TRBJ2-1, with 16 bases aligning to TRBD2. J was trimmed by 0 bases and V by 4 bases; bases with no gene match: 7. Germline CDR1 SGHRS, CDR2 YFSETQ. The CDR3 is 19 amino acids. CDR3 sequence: CASSGGLAGGPGSYNEQFF. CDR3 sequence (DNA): TGCGCCAGCAGCGGGGGACTAGCGGGAGGGCCTGGCTCCTACAATGAGCAGTTCTTC.

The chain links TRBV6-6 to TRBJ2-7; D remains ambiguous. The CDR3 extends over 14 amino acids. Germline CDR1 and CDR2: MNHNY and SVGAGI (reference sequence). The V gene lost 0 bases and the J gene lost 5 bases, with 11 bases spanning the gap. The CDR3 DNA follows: TGTGCCAGCAGTTACTCGATCAGCTTAAACGAGCAGTACTTC. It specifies CASSYSISLNEQYF.

The CDR3 DNA is TGTGCCAGCAGTCCTGCAGGGTTGCGAGAGACCCAGTACTTC. Encoded protein: CASSPAGLRETQYF. V is TRBV27 and J is TRBJ2-5, with TRBD1 as a possible D gene (5 bases). Germline values: CDR1 MNHEY, CDR2 SMNVEV (reference sequence). Trimming cost V 5 bases and J 4 bases, with 14 bases left between them. The CDR3 loop spans 14 amino acids.

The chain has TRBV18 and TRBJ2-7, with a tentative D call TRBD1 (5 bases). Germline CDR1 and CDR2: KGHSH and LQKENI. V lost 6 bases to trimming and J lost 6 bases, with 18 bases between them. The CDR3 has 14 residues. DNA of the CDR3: TGTGCCAGCTCTCGCCAGGGCCCCCAGGGCGAGCAGTACTTC. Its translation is CASSRQGPQGEQYF.

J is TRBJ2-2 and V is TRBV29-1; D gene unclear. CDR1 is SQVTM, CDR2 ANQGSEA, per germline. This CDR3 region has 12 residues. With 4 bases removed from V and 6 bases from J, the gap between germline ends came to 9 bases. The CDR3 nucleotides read TGCAGCGTTGTAATAGGAGCCGGGGAGCTGTTTTTT. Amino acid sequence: CSVVIGAGELFF.

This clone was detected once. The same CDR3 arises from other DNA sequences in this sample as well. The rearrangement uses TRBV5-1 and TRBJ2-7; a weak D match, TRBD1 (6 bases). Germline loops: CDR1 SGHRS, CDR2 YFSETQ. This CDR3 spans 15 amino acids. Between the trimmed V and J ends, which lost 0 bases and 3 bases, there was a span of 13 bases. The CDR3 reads CASSLGAGDSYEQYF. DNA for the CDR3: TGCGCCAGCAGCTTGGGGGCAGGGGATAGCTACGAGCAGTACTTC.

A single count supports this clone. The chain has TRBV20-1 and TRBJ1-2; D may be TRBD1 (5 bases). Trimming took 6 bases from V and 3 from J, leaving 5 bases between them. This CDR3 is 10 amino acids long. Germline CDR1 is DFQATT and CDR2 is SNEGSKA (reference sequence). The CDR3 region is CSARDYGYTF. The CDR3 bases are TGCAGTGCCAGGGACTATGGCTACACCTTC.

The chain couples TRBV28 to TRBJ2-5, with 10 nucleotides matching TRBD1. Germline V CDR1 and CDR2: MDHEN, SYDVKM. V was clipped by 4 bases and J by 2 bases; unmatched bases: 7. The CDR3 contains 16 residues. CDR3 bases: TGTGCCAGCAGTTCACCCGGGACAGGGGAACAAGAGACCCAGTACTTC. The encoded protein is CASSSPGTGEQETQYF. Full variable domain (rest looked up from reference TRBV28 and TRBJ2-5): DVKVTQSSRYLVKRTGEKVFLECVQDMDHENMFWYRQDPGLGLRLIYFSYDVKMKEKGDIPEGYSVSREKKERFSLILESASTNQTSMYLCASSSPGTGEQETQYFGPGTRLLVL.

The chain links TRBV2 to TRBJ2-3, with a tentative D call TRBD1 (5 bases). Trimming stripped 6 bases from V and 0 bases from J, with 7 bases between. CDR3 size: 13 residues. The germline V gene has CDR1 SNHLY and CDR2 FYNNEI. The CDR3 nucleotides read TGTGCCAGCAGAGACAGTAGCACAGATACGCAGTATTTT. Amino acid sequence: CASRDSSTDTQYF.

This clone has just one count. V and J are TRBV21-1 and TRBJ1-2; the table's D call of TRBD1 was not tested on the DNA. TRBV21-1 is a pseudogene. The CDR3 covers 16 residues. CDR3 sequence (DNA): TGTGCCAGCAGCACCCGGACAGGGCGAGCTAACTATGGCTACACCTTC. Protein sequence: CASSTRTGRANYGYTF.

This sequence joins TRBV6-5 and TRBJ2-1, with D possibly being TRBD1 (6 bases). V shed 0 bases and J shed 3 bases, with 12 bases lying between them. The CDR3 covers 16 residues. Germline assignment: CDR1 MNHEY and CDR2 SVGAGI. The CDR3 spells CASSYSFTGSYNEQFF. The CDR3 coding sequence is TGTGCCAGCAGTTACTCGTTCACAGGGAGCTACAATGAGCAGTTCTTC.

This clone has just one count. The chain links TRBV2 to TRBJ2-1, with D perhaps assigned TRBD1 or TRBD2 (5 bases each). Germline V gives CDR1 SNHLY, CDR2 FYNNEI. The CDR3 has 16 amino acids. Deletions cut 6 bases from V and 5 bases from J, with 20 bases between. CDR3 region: CASRGVPPESNNEQFF. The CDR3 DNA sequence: TGTGCCAGCAGGGGGGTGCCACCCGAGAGTAACAATGAGCAGTTCTTC. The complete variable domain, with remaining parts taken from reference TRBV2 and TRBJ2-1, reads EPEVTQTPSHQVTQMGQEVILRCVPISNHLYFYWYRQILGQKVEFLVSFYNNEISEKSEIFDDQFSVERPDGSNFTLKIRSTKLEDSAMYFCASRGVPPESNNEQFFGPGTRLTVL.

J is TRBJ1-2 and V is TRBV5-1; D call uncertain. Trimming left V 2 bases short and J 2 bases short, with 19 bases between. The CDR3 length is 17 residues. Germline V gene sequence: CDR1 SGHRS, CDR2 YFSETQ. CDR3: CASSFTPYAPENYGYTF. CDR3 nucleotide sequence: TGCGCCAGCAGCTTTACTCCCTATGCACCTGAGAACTATGGCTACACCTTC.